The 20 T cell receptor beta chains reported below all come from one sample, sequenced in a study of CD8 T cells in Susac syndrome. RNA was extracted with the RNeasy kit, and a quantity of about 0.45 to 1 ug was reverse transcribed using random hexamers. TCRdb analysed the immunoSEQ multiplex PCR reads with MiXCR anew, one entry per CDR3 protein. The table shows over 100,000 distinct CDR3 sequences, with roughly 94% occurring only once. Sequenced sample: CD8+ T cells from PBMCs. These receptors came from a human donor with Susac syndrome.

The chain carries TRBV15 and TRBJ1-1; D gene ambiguous. Germline CDR1 LNHNV, CDR2 YYDKDF (reference sequence). The CDR3 has 12 residues. The ends were cut back, 3 bases at V and 6 bases at J, with 8 bases in the middle. The CDR3 loop is CATSSKGAEAFF. The DNA of the CDR3 is TGTGCCACCAGCAGTAAGGGCGCTGAAGCTTTCTTT.

V gene TRBV6-5 combines with J gene TRBJ1-5; D might be TRBD1 (6 bases). CDR1 and CDR2 (germline): MNHEY, SVGAGI. Trimming removed 4 bases at V and 6 bases at J, with 10 bases between. The length of the CDR3 is 13 residues. CDR3: CASSLGGGQPQHF. The CDR3 nucleotides are TGTGCCAGCAGTTTAGGGGGGGGTCAGCCCCAGCATTTT.

V is TRBV18 and J is TRBJ2-3, with D perhaps TRBD1 (5 bases). Per germline, CDR1 KGHSH and CDR2 LQKENI. V lost 3 bases and J lost 3, with 10 bases in between. This CDR3 comprises 14 residues. CDR3 sequence reads: CASSPADSTDTQYF. Written as DNA, the CDR3 is TGTGCCAGCTCACCGGCTGACAGTACAGATACGCAGTATTTT.

This clonotype was seen only once. J is TRBJ2-1 and V is TRBV29-1; 8 positions match TRBD1. Germline V gene sequence: CDR1 SQVTM, CDR2 ANQGSEA. This CDR3 has 17 residues. The trim removed 6 bases at V and 5 bases at J, leaving 18 bases unmatched. The CDR3 region is CSVGTGFGIRVHNEQFF. As DNA, the CDR3 is TGCAGCGTCGGGACAGGATTTGGGATCAGGGTTCACAATGAGCAGTTCTTC.

The chain couples TRBV29-1 to TRBJ1-2, with TRBD1 identical over 11 bases. The germline CDR1 and CDR2 sequences are SQVTM and ANQGSEA. This CDR3 spans 17 amino acids. Losses at the gene ends were 6 bases for V and 4 bases for J; bases not matched to a gene: 16. The CDR3 sequence: CSVRGGPDRGLIYGYTF. CDR3 nucleotides: TGCAGCGTCAGGGGGGGGCCGGACAGGGGGCTGATCTATGGCTACACCTTC.

The J gene is TRBJ2-7, the V gene TRBV24-1; D gene ambiguous. This CDR3 has 12 residues. The V and J ends lost 2 bases and 4 bases respectively, with 5 bases between them. CDR1 is KGHDR, CDR2 SFDVKD, per germline. CDR3 DNA sequence: TGTGCCACCAGTGATTGGGTTTACGAGCAGTACTTC. This translates into CATSDWVYEQYF.

In its sample, this clonotype was seen once. CDR3 sequence (DNA): TGCAGTGCTAGAGATGTCCAGGGGGAGCTGTTTTTT. The encoded protein is CSARDVQGELFF. The V and J genes are TRBV20-1 and TRBJ2-2; unclear D gene. The CDR3 is made up of 12 amino acids. Germline assignment: CDR1 DFQATT and CDR2 SNEGSKA (reference sequence). V lost 0 bases to trimming and J lost 8 bases, with 7 bases between them.

The V and J genes are TRBV19 and TRBJ2-5; the D gene is possibly TRBD2 (6 bases). CDR1 is LNHDA and CDR2 is SQIVND in the germline V gene (reference sequence). The CDR3 is 14 residues long. Trimming shortened V by 5 bases and J by 5 bases, and 15 bases separated the two germline ends. CDR3 in DNA: TGTGCCAGTAGTGTAGCGGAGGGAGAGGAGACCCAGTACTTC. It specifies CASSVAEGEETQYF. Full variable domain (remainder filled in from reference TRBV19 and TRBJ2-5): DGGITQSPKYLFRKEGQNVTLSCEQNLNHDAMYWYRQDPGQGLRLIYYSQIVNDFQKGDIAEGYSVSREKKESFPLTVTSAQKNPTAFYLCASSVAEGEETQYFGPGTRLLVL.

The rearrangement uses TRBV2 and TRBJ1-5; D gene uncertain. CDR3 length: 14 residues. Germline assignment: CDR1 SNHLY and CDR2 FYNNEI. Trimming cost V 4 bases and J 0 bases, with 7 bases left between them. This CDR3 is CASSGSDSNQPQHF. CDR3 DNA: TGTGCCAGCAGTGGGTCGGATAGCAATCAGCCCCAGCATTTT.

This clonotype was observed a single time. This sequence joins TRBV7-8 and TRBJ2-5, with 8 bases matching TRBD1. CDR3 length equals 16 residues. V was clipped by 5 bases and J by 5 bases; unmatched bases: 13. Germline lookup yields CDR1 SGHVS and CDR2 FQNEAQ. CDR3 sequence (DNA): TGTGCCAGCAGCCACCCAGTTGCAGGGGGCGAGGAGACCCAGTACTTC. It specifies CASSHPVAGGEETQYF.

There are a few counts of this clonotype. The rearrangement uses TRBV7-7 and TRBJ2-7; D unresolved. The CDR3 contains 13 residues. V was shortened by 1 base and J by 4 bases, with 8 bases between the two germline ends. Germline CDR1 reads SSHAT; CDR2 reads FNYEAQ (reference sequence). CDR3 sequence reads: CASSLGGDYEQYF. The CDR3 coding sequence is TGTGCCAGCAGCTTAGGCGGTGATTACGAGCAGTACTTC.

This clonotype was counted between two and nine times. This CDR3 reads CASSVGSSYEQYF. CDR3 bases: TGTGCCAGCAGCGTAGGGTCTTCCTACGAGCAGTACTTC. The V call is TRBV11-2, the J call TRBJ2-7; no reliable D call. V was cut by 5 bases and J by 1 base, with 9 bases left in between. Germline V gene lookup returns CDR1 SGHAT and CDR2 FQNNGV. The CDR3 covers 13 residues.

The genes are TRBV7-6 and TRBJ2-1; D is undetermined. The V end lost 9 bases, the J end lost 9 bases, and 12 bases lay between the germline ends. Germline CDR1 and CDR2: SGHVS and FNYEAQ. The CDR3 has 11 amino acids. CDR3: CASHIGGEQFF. The CDR3 DNA reads TGTGCCAGTCACATAGGCGGTGAGCAGTTCTTC.

The chain links TRBV24-1 to TRBJ2-1; D tentatively fits TRBD1 or TRBD2 (5 bases each). V lost 3 bases, J lost 6 bases, and 14 bases lay in between. From germline, CDR1 is KGHDR and CDR2 SFDVKD. The CDR3 contains 15 residues. CDR3 protein: CATSDAGGVGNEQFF. The CDR3 DNA reads TGTGCCACCAGTGATGCTGGGGGTGTTGGCAATGAGCAGTTCTTC.

The CDR3 region has the DNA TGCAGTGCCCAGGGAGATGAACACGGCCAGTACTTC. Its protein is CSAQGDEHGQYF. This rearrangement joins TRBV20-1 to TRBJ2-5; D possibly uses TRBD1 or TRBD2 (5 bases each). This CDR3 has 12 amino acids. V was cut by 6 bases and J by 10 bases, with 18 bases left in between. Germline loops: CDR1 DFQATT, CDR2 SNEGSKA (reference sequence).

The rearrangement uses TRBV9 and TRBJ2-7, with D tentatively TRBD2 (7 bases). Trimming took off 0 bases at V and 7 bases at J, with 17 bases between the two ends. The CDR3 contains 15 residues. Per the germline V gene, CDR1 is SGDLS and CDR2 is YYNGEE. DNA for the CDR3: TGTGCCAGCAGCGTAGCCCCGGGGGGCACCAGGGAGCAGTACTTC. It translates to CASSVAPGGTREQYF.

This sequence joins TRBV7-2 and TRBJ1-1; 8 bases are shared with TRBD1. This CDR3 has 14 residues. The germline gives CDR1 SGHTA, CDR2 FQGNSA. Losses at the gene ends were 5 bases for V and 3 bases for J; bases not matched to a gene: 5. This CDR3 is CASSPGGLDTEAFF. The DNA for the CDR3 is TGTGCCAGCAGCCCAGGGGGCTTGGACACTGAAGCTTTCTTT.

This rearrangement joins TRBV7-9 to TRBJ2-7; TRBD1 matches 9 bases. With V trimmed by 5 bases and J by 2 bases, 10 bases remained unmatched. The CDR3 is 16 residues long. The germline V gene has CDR1 SEHNR and CDR2 FQNEAQ (reference sequence). The CDR3 loop reads CASSEGQGRGAYEQYF. Written as DNA, the CDR3 is TGTGCCAGCAGCGAGGGACAGGGAAGGGGGGCCTACGAGCAGTACTTC.

The rearrangement joins TRBV9 to TRBJ1-1; TRBD1 is a possible D gene (6 bases). There are 14 residues in the CDR3. Trimming cost V 0 bases and J 4 bases, with 10 bases left between them. Germline lookup yields CDR1 SGDLS and CDR2 YYNGEE. Written as DNA, the CDR3 is TGTGCCAGCAGCGTAGGCCAGGGGATCACTGAAGCTTTCTTT. Its translation: CASSVGQGITEAFF.

The genes are TRBV11-2 and TRBJ2-1; 10 positions match TRBD2. The CDR3 is 15 residues long. The germline V gene encodes CDR1 SGHAT and CDR2 FQNNGV. The V segment lost 1 base and the J segment 9 bases; nucleotides outside the gene matches: 6. In DNA form, the CDR3 reads TGTGCCAGCAGCTTAGGGAAGCGGGGGGGCATTGAGCAGTTCTTC. Encoded protein: CASSLGKRGGIEQFF.